This T cell receptor beta chain stems from a study of T-cell reconstitution after alpha-beta-depleted transplantation in children. This clonotype was found many times. Unique molecular identifiers were built into the TCRbeta library. One entry per CDR3 protein, called by TCRdb with MiXCR from the PCR reads. The table has around 490,000 distinct CDR3 sequences, 11% seen once; the top ten hold 14%. The CDR3 runs 8 residues. Germline V gene sequence: CDR1 SQVTM, CDR2 ANQGSEA. Trimming shortened V by 7 bases and J by 15 bases, and 11 bases separated the two germline ends. The specimen comprised PBMCs, mostly from graft donor cells, sampled 180 days after TCRalphabeta/CD19-depleted stem cell transplant. This rearrangement joins TRBV29-1 to TRBJ2-3; D might be TRBD2 (6 bases). The clonotype was recovered from a female patient between 2 and 10 years old who had a stem cell transplant for aplastic anemia, so the T cells may come from the graft donor. CDR3 nucleotide sequence: TGCAGCGGGGGGGACTTCTATTTT. Translation: CSGGDFYF.